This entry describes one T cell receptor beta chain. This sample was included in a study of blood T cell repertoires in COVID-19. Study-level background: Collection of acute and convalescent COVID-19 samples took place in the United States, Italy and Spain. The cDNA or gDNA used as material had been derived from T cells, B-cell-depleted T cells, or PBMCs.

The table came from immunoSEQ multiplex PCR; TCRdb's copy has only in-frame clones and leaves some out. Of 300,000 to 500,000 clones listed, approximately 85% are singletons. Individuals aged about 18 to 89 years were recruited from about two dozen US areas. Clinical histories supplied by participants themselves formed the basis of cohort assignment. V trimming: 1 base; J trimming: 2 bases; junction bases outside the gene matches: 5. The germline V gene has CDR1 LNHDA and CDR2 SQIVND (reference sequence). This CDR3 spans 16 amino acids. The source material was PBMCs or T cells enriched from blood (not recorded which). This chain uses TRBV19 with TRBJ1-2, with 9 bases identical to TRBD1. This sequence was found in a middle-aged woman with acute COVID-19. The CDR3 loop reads CASSIVGDRVNYGYTF. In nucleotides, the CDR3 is TGTGCCAGTAGTATAGTAGGGGACAGGGTAAACTATGGCTACACCTTC.